A selection of T cell receptor beta chains follows, all from one sample in a study of blood T cell repertoires in COVID-19. Sequenced by immunoSEQ multiplex PCR; TCRdb stores in-frame clones only, minus some. Of about 270,000 clones in the sample, around nine tenths are singletons; the top ten hold under 2%. Sequencing was done on a sample of peripheral blood. The receptors shown here come from an older woman who had recovered from COVID-19. Both conserved end residues are part of each CDR3. Fields, in order: D gene, CDR3 length, clone size, J gene, V gene, CDR3 protein, CDR3 DNA. A D gene is named only where the DNA matches it firmly. Size values are once, few and many counts, or a class for expanded clones, and some rows have none.

D gene: .; CDR3 length: 14; clone size: .; J gene: TRBJ1-5; V gene: TRBV7-9; CDR3 protein: CASSFGAGQWPQHF; CDR3 DNA: TGTGCCAGCAGCTTTGGGGCAGGCCAATGGCCCCAGCATTTT
D gene: .; CDR3 length: 14; clone size: .; J gene: TRBJ2-7; V gene: TRBV14; CDR3 protein: CASNSQGFFYEQYF; CDR3 DNA: TGTGCCAGCAACTCACAGGGTTTTTTTTACGAGCAGTACTTC
D gene: .; CDR3 length: 17; clone size: .; J gene: TRBJ2-3; V gene: TRBV27; CDR3 protein: CASSRDLDRTSTDTQYF; CDR3 DNA: TGTGCCAGCAGTCGCGATCTCGACAGAACTAGCACAGATACGCAGTATTTT
D gene: TRBD1; CDR3 length: 17; clone size: .; J gene: TRBJ2-7; V gene: TRBV19; CDR3 protein: CASSILGNSGQGAQQYF; CDR3 DNA: TGTGCCAGTAGTATACTGGGCAATTCGGGACAGGGGGCTCAGCAGTACTTC
D gene: TRBD1; CDR3 length: 15; clone size: .; J gene: TRBJ1-1; V gene: TRBV9; CDR3 protein: CASSATGTGLTEAFF; CDR3 DNA: TGTGCCAGCAGCGCTACCGGGACAGGGTTGACTGAAGCTTTCTTT
D gene: .; CDR3 length: 13; clone size: .; J gene: TRBJ1-2; V gene: TRBV6-5; CDR3 protein: CASSFSSNYGYTF; CDR3 DNA: TGTGCCAGCTCGTTTTCGAGTAACTATGGCTACACCTTC
D gene: .; CDR3 length: 12; clone size: .; J gene: TRBJ2-7; V gene: TRBV2; CDR3 protein: CASSDRDNEQYF; CDR3 DNA: TGTGCCAGCAGTGATAGGGACAACGAGCAGTACTTC
D gene: .; CDR3 length: 14; clone size: .; J gene: TRBJ1-5; V gene: TRBV24-1; CDR3 protein: CATSEGVSNQPQHF; CDR3 DNA: TGTGCCACCAGTGAGGGCGTTAGCAATCAGCCCCAGCATTTT
D gene: .; CDR3 length: 15; clone size: .; J gene: TRBJ2-7; V gene: TRBV9; CDR3 protein: CASSPSSGVSYEQYF; CDR3 DNA: TGTGCCAGCAGCCCTAGCTCGGGGGTCTCCTACGAGCAGTACTTC
D gene: .; CDR3 length: 16; clone size: .; J gene: TRBJ2-1; V gene: TRBV5-6; CDR3 protein: CASSLRRGPSYNEQFF; CDR3 DNA: TGTGCCAGCAGCTTACGGAGGGGACCCTCCTACAATGAGCAGTTCTTC
D gene: .; CDR3 length: 14; clone size: .; J gene: TRBJ1-2; V gene: TRBV7-2; CDR3 protein: CASSFGETNYGYTF; CDR3 DNA: TGTGCCAGCAGCTTTGGGGAGACTAACTATGGCTACACCTTC
D gene: .; CDR3 length: 13; clone size: .; J gene: TRBJ1-1; V gene: TRBV7-3; CDR3 protein: CASSFDIDTEAFF; CDR3 DNA: TGTGCCAGCAGCTTTGACATAGACACTGAAGCTTTCTTT
D gene: .; CDR3 length: 14; clone size: .; J gene: TRBJ1-5; V gene: TRBV19; CDR3 protein: CASSINLSVRVIHF; CDR3 DNA: TGTGCCAGTAGTATAAATCTGTCGGTCAGGGTCATCCATTTT
D gene: .; CDR3 length: 17; clone size: .; J gene: TRBJ1-1; V gene: TRBV18; CDR3 protein: CASSSTVRQARDTEAFF; CDR3 DNA: TGTGCCAGCTCATCAACCGTCAGACAGGCAAGGGACACTGAAGCTTTCTTT
D gene: .; CDR3 length: 14; clone size: .; J gene: TRBJ1-6; V gene: TRBV6-5; CDR3 protein: CASSNRVRDSPLHF; CDR3 DNA: TGTGCCAGCAGTAACAGGGTTCGGGATTCACCCCTCCACTTT
D gene: TRBD1; CDR3 length: 13; clone size: .; J gene: TRBJ1-2; V gene: TRBV11-1; CDR3 protein: CASSSRTGYGYTF; CDR3 DNA: TGTGCCAGCAGCTCCCGGACAGGCTATGGCTACACCTTC
D gene: .; CDR3 length: 16; clone size: .; J gene: TRBJ2-3; V gene: TRBV21-1; CDR3 protein: CASSNVASGVLDTQYF; CDR3 DNA: TGTGCCAGCAGCAACGTAGCTAGCGGCGTCCTAGATACGCAGTATTTT
D gene: TRBD1; CDR3 length: 17; clone size: once; J gene: TRBJ2-1; V gene: TRBV24-1; CDR3 protein: CATSDSWTGATVHEQFF; CDR3 DNA: TGTGCCACCAGTGACTCCTGGACAGGAGCAACGGTCCATGAGCAGTTCTTC
D gene: TRBD1; CDR3 length: 16; clone size: .; J gene: TRBJ2-7; V gene: TRBV3-1/TRBV3-2; CDR3 protein: CASSHTGVRASYEQYF; CDR3 DNA: TGTGCCAGCAGCCACACAGGGGTTCGGGCCTCCTACGAGCAGTACTTC
D gene: .; CDR3 length: 13; clone size: .; J gene: TRBJ2-1; V gene: TRBV3-1/TRBV3-2; CDR3 protein: CASSQASLNEQFF; CDR3 DNA: TGTGCCAGCAGCCAAGCCTCCCTCAATGAGCAGTTCTTC
D gene: TRBD1; CDR3 length: 14; clone size: .; J gene: TRBJ2-3; V gene: TRBV5-1; CDR3 protein: CASSTGQGTDTQYF; CDR3 DNA: TGCGCCAGCAGCACCGGACAGGGCACAGATACGCAGTATTTT
D gene: .; CDR3 length: 13; clone size: .; J gene: TRBJ2-7; V gene: TRBV5-1; CDR3 protein: CASSLVTGYEQYF; CDR3 DNA: TGCGCCAGCAGCTTGGTGACAGGCTACGAGCAGTACTTC
D gene: TRBD1; CDR3 length: 19; clone size: .; J gene: TRBJ2-6; V gene: TRBV7-6; CDR3 protein: CASSPGGYRSSSGANVLTF; CDR3 DNA: TGTGCCAGCAGCCCAGGGGGATACAGGTCGAGCTCTGGGGCCAACGTCCTGACTTTC
D gene: .; CDR3 length: 13; clone size: .; J gene: TRBJ1-5; V gene: TRBV15; CDR3 protein: CATSRDYMEPQHF; CDR3 DNA: TGTGCCACCAGCAGAGATTACATGGAGCCCCAGCATTTT
D gene: TRBD1; CDR3 length: 14; clone size: .; J gene: TRBJ1-3; V gene: TRBV7-2; CDR3 protein: CASSRLGQLDTIYF; CDR3 DNA: TGTGCCAGCAGCCGCCTGGGACAGTTAGACACCATATATTTT
D gene: TRBD1; CDR3 length: 15; clone size: .; J gene: TRBJ2-7; V gene: TRBV2; CDR3 protein: CASIPQTGGWREQYF; CDR3 DNA: TGTGCCAGCATTCCTCAAACAGGGGGCTGGCGCGAGCAGTACTTC
D gene: .; CDR3 length: 13; clone size: .; J gene: TRBJ1-2; V gene: TRBV10-3; CDR3 protein: CAISSGPGVSYTF; CDR3 DNA: TGTGCCATCAGTTCCGGTCCGGGGGTTAGCTACACCTTC
D gene: TRBD1; CDR3 length: 14; clone size: .; J gene: TRBJ2-1; V gene: TRBV14; CDR3 protein: CASSPRDRGNEQFF; CDR3 DNA: TGTGCCAGCAGCCCCCGGGACAGGGGCAATGAGCAGTTCTTC
D gene: .; CDR3 length: 14; clone size: .; J gene: TRBJ1-1; V gene: TRBV3-1/TRBV3-2; CDR3 protein: CASSHPDQTEEAFF; CDR3 DNA: TGTGCCAGCAGCCATCCCGACCAGACAGAAGAAGCTTTCTTT
D gene: .; CDR3 length: 14; clone size: .; J gene: TRBJ1-4; V gene: TRBV9; CDR3 protein: CASSVETVPEKLFF; CDR3 DNA: TGTGCCAGCAGCGTAGAGACAGTTCCCGAAAAACTGTTTTTT
D gene: TRBD1; CDR3 length: 16; clone size: .; J gene: TRBJ1-1; V gene: TRBV18; CDR3 protein: CASSPAIGTGNTEAFF; CDR3 DNA: TGTGCCAGCTCACCGGCAATCGGGACAGGGAACACTGAAGCTTTCTTT
D gene: TRBD1; CDR3 length: 16; clone size: once; J gene: TRBJ1-1; V gene: TRBV19; CDR3 protein: CASSILQGVSDAEAFF; CDR3 DNA: TGTGCCAGTAGTATTTTACAGGGGGTCTCCGACGCTGAAGCTTTCTTT
D gene: TRBD2; CDR3 length: 15; clone size: .; J gene: TRBJ2-5; V gene: TRBV28; CDR3 protein: CASRTTSGARETQYF; CDR3 DNA: TGTGCCAGCAGAACTACTAGCGGGGCCCGGGAGACCCAGTACTTC
D gene: TRBD1; CDR3 length: 17; clone size: .; J gene: TRBJ2-6; V gene: TRBV29-1; CDR3 protein: CSVRGQGAPSGANVLTF; CDR3 DNA: TGCAGCGTGAGGGGACAGGGGGCCCCCTCTGGGGCCAACGTCCTGACTTTC
D gene: TRBD1; CDR3 length: 14; clone size: once; J gene: TRBJ1-4; V gene: TRBV5-1; CDR3 protein: CASSFFGTDEKLFF; CDR3 DNA: TGCGCCAGCAGCTTCTTCGGGACAGATGAAAAACTGTTTTTT
D gene: .; CDR3 length: 15; clone size: once; J gene: TRBJ1-2; V gene: TRBV3-1/TRBV3-2; CDR3 protein: CASSQDVSEAYGYTF; CDR3 DNA: TGTGCCAGCAGCCAAGATGTCTCCGAAGCTTACGGCTACACCTTC
D gene: .; CDR3 length: 17; clone size: .; J gene: TRBJ1-6; V gene: TRBV4-2; CDR3 protein: CASSPEAHTIYNSPLHF; CDR3 DNA: TGTGCCAGCAGCCCCGAGGCCCATACAATTTATAATTCACCCCTCCACTTT
D gene: TRBD1; CDR3 length: 13; clone size: .; J gene: TRBJ1-2; V gene: TRBV4-1; CDR3 protein: CASSRGTGDGYTF; CDR3 DNA: TGCGCCAGCAGCCGAGGGACAGGGGACGGCTACACCTTC
D gene: .; CDR3 length: 15; clone size: once; J gene: TRBJ2-1; V gene: TRBV21-1; CDR3 protein: CASSGRHLGSNEQFF; CDR3 DNA: TGTGCCAGCAGCGGGCGTCATCTAGGGAGCAATGAGCAGTTCTTC
D gene: .; CDR3 length: 11; clone size: few; J gene: TRBJ1-5; V gene: TRBV19; CDR3 protein: CASNPYQPQHF; CDR3 DNA: TGTGCCAGTAATCCTTATCAGCCCCAGCATTTT
D gene: .; CDR3 length: 13; clone size: .; J gene: TRBJ2-7; V gene: TRBV5-1; CDR3 protein: CASSLDLGREQYF; CDR3 DNA: TGCGCCAGCAGCTTGGATCTGGGGCGCGAGCAGTACTTC
D gene: .; CDR3 length: 10; clone size: .; J gene: TRBJ2-5; V gene: TRBV20-1; CDR3 protein: CSARDLTQYF; CDR3 DNA: TGCAGTGCTAGAGATCTAACCCAGTACTTC
D gene: .; CDR3 length: 15; clone size: .; J gene: TRBJ1-5; V gene: TRBV11-3; CDR3 protein: CASSLDGAGYQPQHF; CDR3 DNA: TGTGCCAGCAGCTTAGATGGGGCAGGGTATCAGCCCCAGCATTTT
D gene: .; CDR3 length: 14; clone size: .; J gene: TRBJ2-6; V gene: TRBV2; CDR3 protein: CASYSDGRANVLTF; CDR3 DNA: TGTGCCAGCTACTCTGACGGGAGGGCCAACGTCCTGACTTTC
D gene: .; CDR3 length: 15; clone size: once; J gene: TRBJ1-5; V gene: TRBV6-5; CDR3 protein: CASSLNRISNQPQHF; CDR3 DNA: TGTGCCAGCAGTCTCAACAGGATAAGCAATCAGCCCCAGCATTTT
D gene: .; CDR3 length: 13; clone size: .; J gene: TRBJ1-3; V gene: TRBV2; CDR3 protein: CASLRGAGNTIYF; CDR3 DNA: TGTGCCAGCCTCAGGGGCGCTGGAAACACCATATATTTT
D gene: .; CDR3 length: 13; clone size: .; J gene: TRBJ2-1; V gene: TRBV12-3/TRBV12-4; CDR3 protein: CASGRVSSNEQFF; CDR3 DNA: TGTGCCAGCGGCAGGGTTAGCTCCAATGAGCAGTTCTTC
D gene: .; CDR3 length: 15; clone size: few; J gene: TRBJ1-3; V gene: TRBV6-5; CDR3 protein: CASSYGGTSGNTIYF; CDR3 DNA: TGTGCCAGCAGTTACGGGGGGACCTCTGGAAACACCATATATTTT
D gene: TRBD1; CDR3 length: 15; clone size: .; J gene: TRBJ1-6; V gene: TRBV19; CDR3 protein: CASSKDRNYNSPLHF; CDR3 DNA: TGTGCCAGTAGTAAGGACAGGAACTATAATTCACCCCTCCACTTT
D gene: TRBD1; CDR3 length: 14; clone size: .; J gene: TRBJ1-5; V gene: TRBV4-3; CDR3 protein: CASSQDRYNQPQHF; CDR3 DNA: TGCGCCAGCAGTCAGGACAGGTACAATCAGCCCCAGCATTTT
D gene: TRBD1; CDR3 length: 14; clone size: .; J gene: TRBJ1-1; V gene: TRBV29-1; CDR3 protein: CSVAKQGGSTEAFF; CDR3 DNA: TGCAGCGTCGCAAAACAGGGGGGTAGCACTGAAGCTTTCTTT
D gene: .; CDR3 length: 13; clone size: .; J gene: TRBJ1-4; V gene: TRBV4-1; CDR3 protein: CASSQVYGEKLFF; CDR3 DNA: TGCGCCAGCAGCCAAGTTTATGGCGAAAAACTGTTTTTT